The present entry profiles one T cell receptor beta chain with its context. Sequencing was performed with immunoSEQ multiplex PCR; in TCRdb, only in-frame clones are kept and a portion is missing. The sample carries approximately 180,000 clones, approximately 90% recorded once. Germline V gene lookup returns CDR1 LGHDT and CDR2 YNNKEL (reference sequence). Trimming removed 3 bases from V and 0 bases from J, with 9 bases in between. This CDR3 is 15 amino acids long. These data originate in a study of blood T cell repertoires in COVID-19. This chain connects TRBV3-1 (or the pseudogene TRBV3-2) to TRBJ1-5; possibly TRBD1 for D (5 bases). Input material: peripheral blood. This clonotype was obtained from a human donor in a cohort sampled during active COVID-19. For the CDR3, the DNA is TGTGCCAGCAGCCAGGGGGGGTATAGCAATCAGCCCCAGCATTTT. Translating gives CASSQGGYSNQPQHF.